This T cell receptor beta chain was documented in a study of shared clonotypes between healthy human individuals. Trimming cost V 3 bases and J 5 bases; bases outside gene matches: 9. Looked up from germline, CDR1 is SGHRS and CDR2 is YFSETQ. The CDR3 covers 15 residues. Clones were sequenced by immunoSEQ multiplex PCR, and TCRdb holds only the in-frame ones, with some missing. This sample has about 2 million clones, with approximately 95% found just once. Input material: naive CD4+ T cells sorted from blood. As to subset: CD45RA+ positively selected. The clonotype was recovered from a man between 18 and 35 years old in good health. This chain joins TRBV5-1 and TRBJ2-5; 8 nucleotides agree with TRBD1. CDR3 nucleotide sequence: TGCGCCAGCAGCTGGAAGACAGGGGCGGGGGAGACCCAGTACTTC. It specifies CASSWKTGAGETQYF. The variable domain in full, completed from reference TRBV5-1 and TRBJ2-5, reads KAGVTQTPRYLIKTRGQQVTLSCSPISGHRSVSWYQQTPGQGLQFLFEYFSETQRNKGNFPGRFSGRQFSNSRSEMNVSTLELGDSALYLCASSWKTGAGETQYFGPGTRLLVL.